This is a list of T cell receptor beta chains from one sample in a study of shared clonotypes between healthy human individuals. Clones were read by immunoSEQ multiplex PCR, and TCRdb kept only the in-frame ones, dropping some. Seen here are under 1,900,000 clones, 98% to 99% observed once, and the top ten hold under 0.45%. Sequencing was performed on naive CD4+ T cells sorted from blood. These receptors all stem from a man between 25 and 39 years old in good health. The CDR3 runs from the conserved cysteine through the conserved F or W. A D gene is named only where the DNA matches it firmly. Clone size is shown for a subset of rows, as once, few, many or a class of expanded clone.

v_gene	abundance	d_gene	j_gene	CDR3nt	CDR3aa
TRBV28	-	TRBD1	TRBJ2-7	TGTGCCAGCAGTTCAGGGGGTACCTCCTACGAGCAGTACTTC	CASSSGGTSYEQYF
TRBV29-1	-	-	TRBJ2-5	TGCAGCGTTGACCCAGGGTACCAAGAGACCCAGTACTTC	CSVDPGYQETQYF
TRBV5-4	-	-	TRBJ2-7	TGTGCCAGCAGCTTGGGTGTGCCGGCCGACGGATCCTACGAGCAGTACTTC	CASSLGVPADGSYEQYF
TRBV10-3	-	-	TRBJ1-5	TGTGCCATCAGTGACAGGAATAGCAATCAGCCCCAGCATTTT	CAISDRNSNQPQHF
TRBV2	-	TRBD2	TRBJ2-1	TGTGCCAGCAAAGAAGGGACTACCTACAATGAGCAGTTCTTC	CASKEGTTYNEQFF
TRBV19	-	TRBD2	TRBJ2-1	TGTGCCAGTGGGCGACTAGCGAGAATCCATGAGCAGTTCTTC	CASGRLARIHEQFF
TRBV7-9	few	-	TRBJ1-5	TGTGCCAGCAGCCGAGGAGTAGGGGGCAATCAGCCCCAGCATTTT	CASSRGVGGNQPQHF
TRBV11-3	-	TRBD1	TRBJ1-1	TGTGCCAGCAGCTTACCGACCCCGTCCCCTGACAGGGGCGTCGAAGCTTTCTTT	CASSLPTPSPDRGVEAFF
TRBV6-1	-	TRBD1	TRBJ1-5	TGTGCCAGCAGGGACAGGGGTTTGGAGCCCCAGCATTTT	CASRDRGLEPQHF
TRBV7-3	-	TRBD1	TRBJ2-3	TGTGCCAGCAGCCTAAAGGCGACAGGGGGCACAGATACGCAGTATTTT	CASSLKATGGTDTQYF
TRBV7-2	-	-	TRBJ2-1	TGTGCCAGCAGCACCCGACAGAGCTCCTACAATGAGCAGTTCTTC	CASSTRQSSYNEQFF
TRBV18	-	TRBD1	TRBJ2-7	TGTGCCAGCTCACAGGGACCGGGACAGGGGGCGGATTACGAGCAGTACTTC	CASSQGPGQGADYEQYF
TRBV6-1	-	TRBD1	TRBJ1-4	TGTGCCAGCAGTGAAGCGCGACAGGGCTTTAATGAAAAACTGTTTTTT	CASSEARQGFNEKLFF
TRBV25-1	-	-	TRBJ1-4	TGTGCCAGCAGTGATCAGGGAAGTAATGAAAAACTGTTTTTT	CASSDQGSNEKLFF
TRBV20-1	once	-	TRBJ2-7	TGCAGTGCTACCCGATTGGGTGAGCAGTACTTC	CSATRLGEQYF
TRBV5-1	-	TRBD1	TRBJ2-7	TGCGCCAGCAGCTTACAGGGGGAACACTACGAGCAGTACTTC	CASSLQGEHYEQYF
TRBV28	-	-	TRBJ1-2	TGTGCCAGCAGTTTATTTAACAATGGCTACACCTTC	CASSLFNNGYTF
TRBV6-6	-	-	TRBJ1-5	TGTGCCAGCAGACCTCCGGGAAGCAATCAGCCCCAGCATTTT	CASRPPGSNQPQHF
TRBV25-1	-	TRBD1	TRBJ1-3	TGTGCCAGCAGTGAATGGGGGGGACAGGGCCCAGGAAACACCATATATTTT	CASSEWGGQGPGNTIYF
TRBV5-4	-	-	TRBJ2-1	TGTGCCAGCAGCTTGGAGCTAGCTTCCAATGAGCAGTTCTTC	CASSLELASNEQFF
TRBV5-1	-	-	TRBJ1-1	TGCGCCAGCAGCTTGGGGTTGAACACTGAAGCTTTCTTT	CASSLGLNTEAFF
TRBV25-1	-	TRBD1	TRBJ1-1	TGTGCCAGCAGTGACCCGGGACAGGGGGACACTGAAGCTTTCTTT	CASSDPGQGDTEAFF
TRBV7-9	-	-	TRBJ2-4	TGTGCCAGCAATCCTTTAAACCCCCTGACTAGGATAAACATTCAGTACTTC	CASNPLNPLTRINIQYF
TRBV11-3	-	-	TRBJ2-5	TGTGCCAGCAGTTCCGGGGCCGCGGGACAAGAGACCCAGTACTTC	CASSSGAAGQETQYF
TRBV5-1	-	TRBD1	TRBJ1-4	TGCGCCAGCAGCCACGCGTCCGGGACAGCGAGTGAAAAACTGTTTTTT	CASSHASGTASEKLFF
TRBV7-9	-	-	TRBJ2-7	TGTGCCAGCAGCTTAACCCCCAGGCGGGACGGCCCCCACGAGCAGTACTTC	CASSLTPRRDGPHEQYF
TRBV5-4	-	TRBD2	TRBJ2-7	TGTGCCAGCAGCTCCGGACTAGCGGCCTCCTACGAGCAGTACTTC	CASSSGLAASYEQYF
TRBV7-2	-	TRBD1	TRBJ1-2	TGTGCCAGCAGCTTATGGACAGGGTCGGTCTACACCTTC	CASSLWTGSVYTF